This T cell receptor (beta chain) was sequenced in a study of shared clonotypes between healthy human individuals. This CDR3 is built from 18 residues. Trimming cost V 5 bases and J 4 bases; bases outside gene matches: 13. Germline V gives CDR1 MDHEN, CDR2 SYDVKM. Profiled with immunoSEQ multiplex PCR; TCRdb holds only in-frame clones, not every one. This table has over a million clones, around 98% appearing once. Each of the donors was a healthy adult who was HIV-negative and had not had a recent acute infection or vaccination. This receptor was identified in a young man in good health. The specimen sequenced was naive CD4+ T cells sorted from blood. As for subset: CD45RA+ positively selected. The chain recombines TRBV28 with TRBJ2-1; TRBD2 aligns across 11 bases. CDR3 protein: CASSAGLAGIFPYNEQFF. Written as DNA, the CDR3 is TGTGCCAGCAGTGCAGGACTAGCGGGCATATTCCCTTACAATGAGCAGTTCTTC.